A single sample is the source of the 21 T cell receptor beta chains below, sequenced in a study of a mutant IDH1 vaccine in newly diagnosed glioma. The time point is: week 5, during vaccination. The content of each vaccine dose was 300 ug of mutant IDH1 20-mer peptide, and topical imiquimod accompanied it. The table came from immunoSEQ multiplex PCR; TCRdb's copy has only in-frame clones and leaves some out. Counted here are approximately 60,000 clones, approximately 90% occurring once; the ten biggest clones make up about 4.2%. For these TCRs, the target antigens are not known. Here the sequenced sample was PBMCs, taken from a glioma patient whose treatment included an IDH1 peptide vaccine. All receptors come from a woman aged 40-49 years with glioma.

The sample holds one count of this clone. The genes are TRBV19 and TRBJ2-2, with D hard to call. With 3 bases removed from V and 4 bases from J, the gap between germline ends came to 6 bases. Germline CDR1 and CDR2: LNHDA and SQIVND (reference sequence). CDR3 length equals 13 residues. The CDR3 is CASSMVSTGELFF. The CDR3 coding sequence is TGTGCCAGTAGTATGGTATCCACCGGGGAGCTGTTTTTT.

This chain joins TRBV6-5 and TRBJ1-1; D unresolved. This CDR3 has 15 residues. Germline V gene data show CDR1 as MNHEY and CDR2 as SVGAGI. V lost 0 bases and J lost 1, with 9 bases in between. CDR3 sequence reads: CASSYSPTKNTEAFF. CDR3 bases: TGTGCCAGCAGTTACTCGCCAACCAAGAACACTGAAGCTTTCTTT.

The chain combines TRBV6-6 with TRBJ2-3, with D hard to call. CDR1 MNHNY and CDR2 SVGAGI come from the germline V gene (reference sequence). The germline V and J ends were trimmed by 2 bases and 6 bases, with 3 bases remaining between them. CDR3 size: 11 residues. CDR3 coding DNA: TGTGCCAGCAGTTACGTGGATACGCAGTATTTT. It yields the protein CASSYVDTQYF.

The chain has TRBV6-5 and TRBJ1-1; no definite D call. There are 13 residues in the CDR3. With 0 bases removed from V and 4 bases from J, the gap between germline ends came to 6 bases. Germline V gene sequence: CDR1 MNHEY, CDR2 SVGAGI. CDR3 sequence: CASSYSEGTEAFF. The CDR3 nucleotides are TGTGCCAGCAGTTACTCGGAGGGCACTGAAGCTTTCTTT.

This clone was recorded once. This chain uses TRBV7-2 with TRBJ2-2; unclear D gene. This CDR3 is built from 13 residues. Per germline, CDR1 SGHTA and CDR2 FQGNSA. With 7 bases removed from V and 5 bases from J, the gap between germline ends came to 11 bases. The DNA for the CDR3 is TGTGCCAGCACCCTCCCACCGACCGGGGAGCTGTTTTTT. Its protein is CASTLPPTGELFF.

The J gene is TRBJ2-2, the V gene TRBV5-6; D not certain. The CDR3 extends over 13 amino acids. Trimming took 1 base from V and 7 from J, leaving 8 bases between them. From germline, CDR1 is SGHDT and CDR2 YYEEEE. The CDR3: CASSLSVVGELFF. The CDR3 DNA reads TGTGCCAGCAGCTTGAGCGTTGTCGGGGAGCTGTTTTTT.

The J gene is TRBJ1-5, the V gene TRBV19; D gene ambiguous. V was pared by 6 bases and J by 3 bases, with 12 bases between. Germline lookup yields CDR1 LNHDA and CDR2 SQIVND (reference sequence). The CDR3 contains 14 residues. Here the CDR3 DNA reads TGTGCCAGTAGGAAGGCCACAACCAATCAGCCCCAGCATTTT. This encodes CASRKATTNQPQHF. The full variable domain, rest sourced from reference TRBV19 and TRBJ1-5, is DGGITQSPKYLFRKEGQNVTLSCEQNLNHDAMYWYRQDPGQGLRLIYYSQIVNDFQKGDIAEGYSVSREKKESFPLTVTSAQKNPTAFYLCASRKATTNQPQHFGDGTRLSIL.

V is TRBV25-1 and J is TRBJ2-3; D may be TRBD2 (6 bases). The length of the CDR3 is 15 residues. In germline, CDR1 is MGHDK, CDR2 SYGVNS. V was cut by 6 bases and J by 5 bases, with 18 bases left in between. This CDR3 is CASSAWGGSLDTQYF. CDR3 in DNA: TGTGCCAGCAGCGCCTGGGGAGGATCCCTAGATACGCAGTATTTT.

This sequence joins TRBV4-2 and TRBJ2-5, with 14 positions matching TRBD2. CDR1 is LGHNA and CDR2 is YNFKEQ in the germline V gene. V gave up 4 bases and J gave up 5 bases; unmatched junction bases: 9. The CDR3 is 17 residues long. The CDR3 spells CASSPSGLAGGRETQYF. For the CDR3, the DNA is TGTGCCAGCAGCCCCTCAGGACTAGCGGGAGGTCGGGAGACCCAGTACTTC.

Points on this clone: A read error is possible here, since a much larger clone lies one base away. J is TRBJ1-1 and V is TRBV7-9, with unresolved D. The V gene's germline CDR1 is SEHNR and CDR2 FQNEAQ (reference sequence). V was cut by 1 base and J by 1 base, with 4 bases left in between. The CDR3 runs to 13 residues. The CDR3 DNA reads as TGTGCCAGCAGCTTAGAAGGGAACACTGAAGCTTTCTTT. It translates to CASSLEGNTEAFF.

V gene TRBV29-1 combines with J gene TRBJ2-5, with 14 nucleotides matching TRBD2. Unmatched junction bases numbered 12, after V lost 4 bases and J lost 5 bases. CDR3 length: 17 residues. Per germline, CDR1 SQVTM and CDR2 ANQGSEA. CDR3 coding DNA: TGCAGCGTTGCCCGACCTGGACTAGCGGGGGGAGGGGAGACCCAGTACTTC. This gives the protein CSVARPGLAGGGETQYF.

The chain employs TRBV21-1 and TRBJ1-4; the D call TRBD1 from the table was never checked on the DNA. TRBV21-1 constitutes a pseudogene. This CDR3 is 16 amino acids long. CDR3 DNA sequence: TGTGCCAGAGACCGGGACATGAACTGTACGGATGAAAAACTGTTTTTT. Translating gives CARDRDMNCTDEKLFF.

V usage is TRBV2 and J usage is TRBJ1-5; no firm D call. The CDR3 loop spans 14 amino acids. V was cut by 3 bases and J by 0 bases, with 6 bases left in between. Germline values: CDR1 SNHLY, CDR2 FYNNEI. DNA of the CDR3: TGTGCCAGCAGTGAGAAGTATAGCAATCAGCCCCAGCATTTT. Amino acid sequence: CASSEKYSNQPQHF.

This clone has only one observation. The J gene is TRBJ2-7, the V gene TRBV6-5; TRBD2 matches 12 bases. The CDR3 covers 15 residues. The junction had 5 bases not matched to a gene; V was cut back by 6 bases and J by 2 bases. Germline-derived CDR1 and CDR2 are MNHEY and SVGAGI. CDR3 coding DNA: TGTGCCAGCAGGACTAGCGGGAGCTCTACCTACGAGCAGTACTTC. Translation: CASRTSGSSTYEQYF.

This rearrangement joins TRBV4-3 to TRBJ2-4; the match to TRBD1 covers 8 bases. Trimming removed 0 bases from V and 2 bases from J; junction bases left unmatched: 6. There are 17 residues in the CDR3. CDR1 LGHNA and CDR2 YSLEER come from the germline V gene. The CDR3 loop is CASSQDRAGGPKNIQYF. CDR3 in DNA: TGCGCCAGCAGCCAAGATCGGGCAGGGGGCCCCAAAAACATTCAGTACTTC.

The chain links TRBV30 to TRBJ2-1, with TRBD2 as a possible D gene (5 bases). The CDR3 runs to 10 residues. V was trimmed by 2 bases and J by 15 bases, leaving 11 bases between them. Germline values: CDR1 GTSNPN, CDR2 SVGIG (reference sequence). Here the CDR3 DNA reads TGTGCCTGGAGTACTAGTTTGCTGTTCTTC. This translates into CAWSTSLLFF. Full variable domain (remainder filled in from reference TRBV30 and TRBJ2-1): SQTIHQWPATLVQPVGSPLSLECTVEGTSNPNLYWYRQAAGRGLQLLFYSVGIGQISSEVPQNLSASRPQDRQFILSSKKLLLSDSGFYLCAWSTSLLFFGPGTRLTVL.

The gene calls are TRBV27 and TRBJ2-1; 9 nucleotides align to TRBD2. Trimming took 5 bases from V and 2 from J; bases not matched to a gene: 7. The CDR3 has 16 residues. Germline assignment: CDR1 MNHEY and CDR2 SMNVEV (reference sequence). The CDR3 DNA reads TGTGCCAGCAGTAGGCGGCGGGAGGGCCCCTACAATGAGCAGTTCTTC. Protein product: CASSRRREGPYNEQFF.

This chain connects TRBV2 to TRBJ1-2; D unresolved. V shed 0 bases and J shed 8 bases, with 7 bases lying between them. Germline V gene lookup returns CDR1 SNHLY and CDR2 FYNNEI. There are 12 residues in the CDR3. CDR3 bases: TGTGCCAGCAGTGAAGCGCCGGGGGGCTACACCTTC. This gives the protein CASSEAPGGYTF.

The chain is built from TRBV28 and TRBJ2-2, with unresolved D. Per germline, CDR1 MDHEN and CDR2 SYDVKM. V lost 7 bases to trimming and J lost 6 bases, with 18 bases between them. The CDR3 has 15 amino acids. The CDR3 DNA follows: TGTGCCAGCACACCTCCCTCACCGGGCGCCGGGGAGCTGTTTTTT. Protein product: CASTPPSPGAGELFF.

The CDR3 DNA follows: TGTGCCAGTAGTGGGGGTGACCCAAGGGTGAGCGAGCAGTACTTC. Translated: CASSGGDPRVSEQYF. This rearrangement joins TRBV19 to TRBJ2-7, with D perhaps assigned TRBD1 or TRBD2 (5 bases each). This CDR3 is built from 15 residues. Looked up from germline, CDR1 is LNHDA and CDR2 is SQIVND (reference sequence). V was trimmed by 5 bases and J by 6 bases, leaving 20 bases between them.

The chain is built from TRBV2 and TRBJ2-5; tentative D call: TRBD1 (6 bases). Germline loops: CDR1 SNHLY, CDR2 FYNNEI. Between the trimmed V and J ends, which lost 2 bases and 2 bases, there was a span of 15 bases. CDR3 length: 16 residues. The CDR3 DNA reads TGTGCCAGCAGTGAAACTGGACAGACCCCTCAAGAGACCCAGTACTTC. It specifies CASSETGQTPQETQYF.